This note documents a single T cell receptor beta chain sequence. The age range of participants was 18 to 89 years, with residence in fewer than 25 US areas. Measured with immunoSEQ multiplex PCR; TCRdb has only the in-frame clones, and not every one. The sample contains more than 200,000 clones, nearly 90% of which appear only once. Between the trimmed V and J ends, which lost 6 bases and 4 bases, there was a span of 18 bases. Germline V gene lookup returns CDR1 MDHEN and CDR2 SYDVKM. The CDR3 is 15 amino acids. This specimen comes from a study of blood T cell repertoires in COVID-19. This clonotype originated in a man aged 30-40 years who had recovered from COVID-19. The chain combines TRBV28 with TRBJ1-2, with no clear D. The material sequenced was PBMCs or T cells enriched from blood (not recorded which). CDR3 protein: CASSRADTGSYGYTF. CDR3 bases: TGTGCCAGCAGCCGGGCGGATACGGGGTCCTATGGCTACACCTTC.